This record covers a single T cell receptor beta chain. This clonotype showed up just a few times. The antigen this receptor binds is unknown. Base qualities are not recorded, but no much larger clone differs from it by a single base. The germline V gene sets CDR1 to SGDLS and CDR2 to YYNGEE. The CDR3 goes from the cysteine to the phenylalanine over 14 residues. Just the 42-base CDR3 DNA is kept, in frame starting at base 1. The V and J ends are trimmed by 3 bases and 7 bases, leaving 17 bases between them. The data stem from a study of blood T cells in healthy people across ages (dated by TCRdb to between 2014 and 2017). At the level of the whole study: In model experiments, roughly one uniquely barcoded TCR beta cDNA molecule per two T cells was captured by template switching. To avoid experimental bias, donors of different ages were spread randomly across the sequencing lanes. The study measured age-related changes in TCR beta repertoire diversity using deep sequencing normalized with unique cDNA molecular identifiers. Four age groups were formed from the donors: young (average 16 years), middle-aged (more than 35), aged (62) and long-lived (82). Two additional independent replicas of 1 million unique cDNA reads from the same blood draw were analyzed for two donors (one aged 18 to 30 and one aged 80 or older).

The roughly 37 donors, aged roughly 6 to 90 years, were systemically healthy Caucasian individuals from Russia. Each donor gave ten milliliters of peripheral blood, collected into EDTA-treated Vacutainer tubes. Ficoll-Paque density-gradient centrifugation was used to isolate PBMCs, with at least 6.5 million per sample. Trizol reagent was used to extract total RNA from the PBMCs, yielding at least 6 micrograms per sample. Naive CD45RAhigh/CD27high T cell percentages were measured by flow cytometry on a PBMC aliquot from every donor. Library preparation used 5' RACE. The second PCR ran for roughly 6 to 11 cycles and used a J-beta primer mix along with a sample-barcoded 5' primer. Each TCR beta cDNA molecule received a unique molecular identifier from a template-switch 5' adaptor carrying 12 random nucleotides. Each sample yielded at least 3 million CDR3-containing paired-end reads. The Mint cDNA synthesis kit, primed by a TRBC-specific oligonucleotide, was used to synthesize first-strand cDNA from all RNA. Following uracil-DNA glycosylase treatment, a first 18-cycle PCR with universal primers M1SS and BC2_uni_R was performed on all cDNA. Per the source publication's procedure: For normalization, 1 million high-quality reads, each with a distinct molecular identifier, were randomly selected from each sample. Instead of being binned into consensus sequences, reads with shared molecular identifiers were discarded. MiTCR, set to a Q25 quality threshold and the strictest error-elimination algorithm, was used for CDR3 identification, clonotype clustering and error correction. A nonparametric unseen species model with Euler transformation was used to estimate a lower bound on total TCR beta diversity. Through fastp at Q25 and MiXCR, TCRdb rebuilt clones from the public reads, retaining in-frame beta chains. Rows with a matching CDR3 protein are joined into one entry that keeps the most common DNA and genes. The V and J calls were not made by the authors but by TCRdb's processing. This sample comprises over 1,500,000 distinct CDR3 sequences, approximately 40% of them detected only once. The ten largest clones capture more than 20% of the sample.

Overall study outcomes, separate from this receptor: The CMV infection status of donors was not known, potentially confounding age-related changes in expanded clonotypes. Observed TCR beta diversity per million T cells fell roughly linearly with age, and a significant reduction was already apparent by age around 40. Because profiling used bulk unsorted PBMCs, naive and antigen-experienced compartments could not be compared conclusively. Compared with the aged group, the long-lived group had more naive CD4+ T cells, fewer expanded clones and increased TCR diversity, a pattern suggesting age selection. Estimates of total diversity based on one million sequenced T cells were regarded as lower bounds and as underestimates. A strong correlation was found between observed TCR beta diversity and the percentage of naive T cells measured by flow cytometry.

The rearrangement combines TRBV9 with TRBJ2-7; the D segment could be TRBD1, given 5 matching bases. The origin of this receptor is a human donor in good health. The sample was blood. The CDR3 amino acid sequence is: CASSEALAQGEQYF. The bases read TGTGCCAGCAGCGAGGCCCTCGCCCAGGGAGAGCAGTACTTC.